The T cell receptor (beta chain) described here comes from a study of shared clonotypes between healthy human individuals. General study points: Clonotype sharing among the donors was expected to vary with sequencing depth. In a few donors, about 5% of naive CD4 clonotypes appeared in common.

This clone occurred once. Its matching antigen is unknown. CDR1 and CDR2 (germline): SGHNT, YYREEE (reference sequence). Trimming removed 3 bases from V and 6 bases from J; junction bases left unmatched: 9. The CDR3 has 15 residues. Genomic DNA per cell subset filled all wells of several immunoSEQ plates. Original handling: Junction-only sequences produced by ImmunoSEQ had no quality scores, so filtering differed. Clones were read by immunoSEQ multiplex PCR, and TCRdb kept only the in-frame ones, dropping some. The V and J calls and clone size were taken over from that table, and D and trimming were inferred from the DNA. The sample lists under 200,000 clones; 80% to 95% were seen once.

The TCR was taken from a woman aged 30 to 39 in good health. V gene TRBV5-4 combines with J gene TRBJ2-7, with 10 bases that match TRBD2. Material for sequencing was naive CD4+ T cells sorted from blood. Subset indicated: CD45RA+ positively selected. CDR3 protein: CASSSIGLAVAEQYF. CDR3 DNA sequence: TGTGCCAGCAGCTCGATAGGACTAGCGGTGGCCGAGCAGTACTTC. The whole variable domain, remainder taken from reference TRBV5-4 and TRBJ2-7, is ETGVTQSPTHLIKTRGQQVTLRCSSQSGHNTVSWYQQALGQGPQFIFQYYREEENGRGNFPPRFSGLQFPNYSSELNVNALELDDSALYLCASSSIGLAVAEQYFGPGTRLTVT.